These 22 T cell receptor beta chains share one sample of origin, sequenced in a study of beta chain features in type 1 diabetes. The investigators reverse transcribed all of the isolated RNA, so they sequenced expressed TCRB transcripts. The protocol was immunoSEQ multiplex PCR, while the TCRdb copy is restricted to in-frame clones and leaves out a portion. Of about 270,000 clones in the sample, about 14% were seen once. Material: naive CD4+ T cells from blood. These receptors were obtained from a woman aged 40 to 55 in good health.

V usage is TRBV7-2 and J usage is TRBJ1-2; possible D gene TRBD1, 6 bases. V lost 2 bases to trimming and J lost 3 bases, with 16 bases between them. The germline CDR1 and CDR2 sequences are SGHTA and FQGNSA. The CDR3 is made up of 16 amino acids. The CDR3 DNA follows: TGTGCCAGCAGCTTAAGGGTGGGGGCGAATGACTATGGCTACACCTTC. The encoded protein is CASSLRVGANDYGYTF.

The chain combines TRBV7-9 with TRBJ1-2, with a tentative D call TRBD1 (6 bases). Germline-derived CDR1 and CDR2 are SEHNR and FQNEAQ (reference sequence). The CDR3 is made up of 17 amino acids. V lost 5 bases and J lost 4, with 23 bases in between. Here the CDR3 reads CASSQLRQAFPIYGYTF. Written as DNA, the CDR3 is TGTGCCAGCAGCCAACTAAGACAGGCCTTTCCCATCTATGGCTACACCTTC.

In this sample, this clone turned up a few times. The chain joins TRBV6-6 to TRBJ1-1; 9 bases agree with TRBD1. V was pared by 6 bases and J by 4 bases, with 3 bases of the junction left unmatched. There are 13 residues in the CDR3. The germline V gene has CDR1 MNHNY and CDR2 SVGAGI (reference sequence). CDR3: CASRNRGLTEAFF. The CDR3 nucleotides are TGTGCCAGCAGAAACAGGGGGCTCACTGAAGCTTTCTTT.

This sequence joins TRBV28 and TRBJ1-5; TRBD1 matches at 8 bases. V dropped 3 bases and J dropped 6; count of bases not matched to a gene: 4. Germline CDR1 is MDHEN and CDR2 is SYDVKM. The CDR3 consists of 14 residues. CDR3 residues: CASSFPGGGQPQHF. The CDR3 DNA follows: TGTGCCAGCAGTTTCCCAGGGGGCGGTCAGCCCCAGCATTTT. The variable domain in full, completed from reference TRBV28 and TRBJ1-5, reads DVKVTQSSRYLVKRTGEKVFLECVQDMDHENMFWYRQDPGLGLRLIYFSYDVKMKEKGDIPEGYSVSREKKERFSLILESASTNQTSMYLCASSFPGGGQPQHFGDGTRLSIL.

This sequence joins TRBV18 and TRBJ2-7, with D possibly TRBD2 on 6 matching bases. The length of the CDR3 is 15 residues. The germline CDR1 and CDR2 sequences are KGHSH and LQKENI. V dropped 5 bases and J dropped 7 bases, with 21 bases sitting between them. CDR3 nucleotide sequence: TGTGCCAGCTCATCCCAGGATGGGGGGACGGGGGAGCAGTACTTC. It is translated as CASSSQDGGTGEQYF.

This clone was detected a few times. V is TRBV7-9 and J is TRBJ2-5; tentatively, D is TRBD1 (6 bases). CDR1 SEHNR and CDR2 FQNEAQ come from the germline V gene (reference sequence). The CDR3 totals 15 residues. Trimming left V 5 bases short and J 5 bases short, with 18 bases between. CDR3 DNA sequence: TGTGCCAGCAGCAGACGAGGGCAGGGGTTTGAGACCCAGTACTTC. Translation gives CASSRRGQGFETQYF.

This chain connects TRBV4-2 to TRBJ2-5; D remains unclear. Deletions cut 5 bases from V and 5 bases from J, with 15 bases between. Germline values: CDR1 LGHNA, CDR2 YNFKEQ. The CDR3 loop spans 14 amino acids. CDR3 nucleotides: TGTGCCAGCAGCTCCCGAAGAGGCGAGGAGACCCAGTACTTC. Translating gives CASSSRRGEETQYF.

In its sample, this clone was seen a few times. The rearrangement links TRBV4-2 to TRBJ2-1, with 13 nucleotides matching TRBD2. Trimming took 4 bases from V and 9 from J; bases not matched to a gene: 9. The V gene's germline CDR1 is LGHNA and CDR2 YNFKEQ. The CDR3 has 16 residues. This chain's CDR3 is CASSRATSGGSGEQFF. CDR3 nucleotides: TGTGCCAGCAGCCGAGCGACTAGCGGGGGGTCCGGTGAGCAGTTCTTC.

This clone occurred a few times. The chain has TRBV21-1 and TRBJ1-1; the listed D gene, TRBD1, was not tested against the DNA. TRBV21-1 is noted as a pseudogene. The CDR3 length is 16 residues. The CDR3 DNA is TGTGCCAGCAGCAAAGTTTTCGGGGACACGAACACTGAAGCTTTCTTT. Protein: CASSKVFGDTNTEAFF.

This clone has only a few counts. The V call is TRBV9, the J call TRBJ2-1, with D possibly matching TRBD2 (5 bases). Germline CDR1 SGDLS, CDR2 YYNGEE. V was cut by 3 bases and J by 0 bases, with 10 bases left in between. The CDR3 consists of 15 residues. CDR3 protein: CASSALASSYNEQFF. In nucleotides, the CDR3 is TGTGCCAGCAGCGCATTAGCGAGCTCCTACAATGAGCAGTTCTTC.

V usage is TRBV19 and J usage is TRBJ2-1; the match to TRBD2 covers 9 bases. Trimming removed 9 bases from V and 5 bases from J; junction bases left unmatched: 14. Germline CDR1 LNHDA, CDR2 SQIVND (reference sequence). The CDR3 loop spans 16 amino acids. CDR3: CASRLLGLATDNEQFF. The DNA for the CDR3 is TGTGCCAGCCGTCTACTGGGACTAGCAACCGACAATGAGCAGTTCTTC.

This clone has a handful of counts. The chain carries TRBV4-1 and TRBJ1-2; TRBD1 aligns across 7 bases. Germline V gene sequence: CDR1 MGHRA, CDR2 YSYEKL. This CDR3 has 19 amino acids. V was clipped by 0 bases and J by 4 bases; unmatched bases: 17. The CDR3 loop reads CASSQEITRQGVPGYGYTF. The CDR3 coding sequence is TGCGCCAGCAGCCAAGAGATTACGCGGCAGGGGGTTCCAGGCTATGGCTACACCTTC.

This clone was recorded a few times. The V gene is TRBV5-5, the J gene TRBJ2-1; D may be TRBD2 (6 bases). CDR3 length: 16 amino acids. CDR1 is SGHKS, CDR2 YYEKEE, per germline (reference sequence). The ends were cut back, 2 bases at V and 0 bases at J, with 12 bases in the middle. The CDR3 DNA reads as TGTGCCAGCAGCTTCGGCCAACTAGCCTCCTACAATGAGCAGTTCTTC. It codes for CASSFGQLASYNEQFF.

The rearrangement joins TRBV7-2 to TRBJ2-5; 8 bases match TRBD1. This CDR3 contains 15 residues. V was pared by 4 bases and J by 7 bases, with 11 bases of the junction left unmatched. Germline V gives CDR1 SGHTA, CDR2 FQGNSA. As DNA, the CDR3 is TGTGCCAGCAGCTCCGGGACAGGAGCGATCCGGACCCAGTACTTC. Protein: CASSSGTGAIRTQYF. Based on the CDR3 plus reference TRBV7-2 and TRBJ2-5, the full variable domain is GAGVSQSPSNKVTEKGKDVELRCDPISGHTALYWYRQSLGQGLEFLIYFQGNSAPDKSGLPSDRFSAERTGGSVSTLTIQRTQQEDSAVYLCASSSGTGAIRTQYFGPGTRLLVL.

The chain combines TRBV27 with TRBJ1-6, with D possibly matching TRBD1 (5 bases). The V end was cut by 5 bases, the J end by 10 bases, with 21 bases between. The CDR3 spans 16 residues. Germline V gene lookup returns CDR1 MNHEY and CDR2 SMNVEV (reference sequence). CDR3: CASSVLTERRGSPLHF. The DNA for the CDR3 is TGTGCCAGCAGTGTCCTCACAGAACGGAGGGGATCACCCCTCCACTTT.

The V gene is TRBV7-8, the J gene TRBJ1-1; perhaps TRBD1 as D (5 bases). CDR1 and CDR2 (germline): SGHVS, FQNEAQ. This CDR3 is built from 18 residues. Trimming left V 2 bases short and J 0 bases short, with 19 bases between. This chain's CDR3 is CASSLTRGLTALNTEAFF. The DNA for the CDR3 is TGTGCCAGCAGCTTAACAAGAGGATTGACAGCTTTGAACACTGAAGCTTTCTTT. Using reference TRBV7-8 and TRBJ1-1 for the parts outside the CDR3, the full variable domain is GAGVSQSPRYKVAKRGQDVALRCDPISGHVSLFWYQQALGQGPEFLTYFQNEAQLDKSGLPSDRFFAERPEGSVSTLKIQRTQQEDSAVYLCASSLTRGLTALNTEAFFGQGTRLTVV.

The chain uses TRBV5-4 and TRBJ2-5, with 14 bases identical to TRBD2. The V segment lost 4 bases and the J segment 5 bases; nucleotides outside the gene matches: 10. This CDR3 comprises 17 residues. The germline gives CDR1 SGHNT, CDR2 YYREEE (reference sequence). The CDR3 nucleotides read TGTGCCAGCAGCGTTCCGGGACTAGCGGGGGTGGGGGAGACCCAGTACTTC. Amino acids: CASSVPGLAGVGETQYF.

The chain has TRBV15 and TRBJ2-3, with TRBD2 as a possible D gene (5 bases). Germline V gene lookup returns CDR1 LNHNV and CDR2 YYDKDF (reference sequence). Trimming shortened V by 4 bases and J by 6 bases, and 20 bases separated the two germline ends. This CDR3 is built from 16 residues. CDR3 amino acids: CATSKRGLLGRDTQYF. The CDR3, as DNA: TGTGCCACCAGCAAAAGAGGACTTCTAGGCCGGGATACGCAGTATTTT.

This chain links TRBV7-2 with TRBJ2-1; no firm D call. V shed 2 bases and J shed 0 bases, with 11 bases lying between them. CDR1 is SGHTA, CDR2 FQGNSA, per germline. This CDR3 is built from 16 residues. The DNA of the CDR3 is TGTGCCAGCAGCTTATTCGTACTGAGCTCCTACAATGAGCAGTTCTTC. This codes for CASSLFVLSSYNEQFF.

This clone has only a few counts. The rearrangement uses TRBV11-2 and TRBJ2-5, with D hard to call. The CDR3 covers 14 residues. The germline gives CDR1 SGHAT, CDR2 FQNNGV. The V end was cut by 5 bases, the J end by 1 base, with 11 bases between. The DNA for the CDR3 is TGTGCCAGCAGCGTTTACAGTCTCCAAGAGACCCAGTACTTC. It translates to CASSVYSLQETQYF.

This clone was counted only a few times. The rearrangement links TRBV23-1 to TRBJ1-2, with 8 nucleotides matching TRBD1. TRBV23-1 is noted as an ORF with a role that remains uncertain. The junction had 19 bases not matched to a gene; V was cut back by 2 bases and J by 2 bases. This CDR3 contains 20 residues. CDR3 nucleotide sequence: TGCGCCAGCAGTCAAACCCGGGACAGGCAAACAGGCCAAACGAACTATGGCTACACCTTC. It codes for CASSQTRDRQTGQTNYGYTF.

V and J are TRBV21-1 and TRBJ2-7; the DNA was not used to check the table's D call, TRBD1. TRBV21-1 is marked as a pseudogene. The length of the CDR3 is 15 residues. In DNA form, the CDR3 reads TGTGCCAGCTGTAGGCGACAGGGGGCCCACTACGAGCAGTACTTC. Amino acids: CASCRRQGAHYEQYF.